This TCR beta chain was captured in a study of cytomegalovirus exposure and HLA in healthy donors. Study context: As an earlier analysis found, roughly 170 million T cells yielded some 120 million unique TCR beta sequences.

The V and J ends lost 3 bases and 3 bases, in that order; junction bases with no gene match: 4. CDR1 and CDR2 from the germline V gene are MNHEY and SMNVEV (reference sequence). The CDR3 totals 15 residues. The PCR was carried out with 60 Vbeta primers and 13 Jbeta primers. Assay used: immunoSEQ multiplex PCR; TCRdb lists only in-frame clones, some missing. The table includes some 150,000 clones, 87% detected once. General study points: High specificity and sensitivity for cytomegalovirus status were reported for the classifier. Based on reports, TCR beta sequences accurately predicted HLA-A and HLA-B alleles for most subjects. Common viral pathogens seemed, in a later analysis, to connect with several of the most significant clusters.

To note about this clone: Its antigen is as yet unknown.

Input material: PBMCs. This TCR was recovered from a woman in her twenties or thirties in good health and CMV-seronegative. The chain is built from TRBV27 and TRBJ2-2; 7 bases align to TRBD1. The CDR3 DNA is TGTGCCAGCAGTTTCCGACAGGGCCACACCGGGGAGCTGTTTTTT. Amino acids: CASSFRQGHTGELFF.